The subject of this entry is one TCR beta chain. The V end lost 2 bases, the J end lost 13 bases, and 14 bases lay between the germline ends. In germline, CDR1 is SNHLY, CDR2 FYNNEI. The CDR3 length is 12 residues. This specimen belongs to a study of blood T cell repertoires in COVID-19. The wider study: PBMCs, B-cell-depleted T cells, or T cells provided the cDNA or gDNA that made up the material.

Seattle patient enrollment occurred during active infection, with longitudinal follow-up thereafter. TCRdb keeps only in-frame clones here, not all; method: immunoSEQ multiplex PCR. The top ten hold 0.87% of the sample, which has a few hundred thousand clones, under 85% seen once. Sequencing was performed on peripheral blood. This sequence was found in a human donor with COVID-19, enrolled during active disease. The donor label of this sample is uncertain. V gene TRBV2 combines with J gene TRBJ1-1; D might be TRBD1 (5 bases). The CDR3 reads CASSETGDWGFF. The CDR3 DNA is TGTGCCAGCAGTGAAACTGGGGACTGGGGTTTCTTT. The full variable domain, with the rest looked up from reference TRBV2 and TRBJ1-1, is EPEVTQTPSHQVTQMGQEVILRCVPISNHLYFYWYRQILGQKVEFLVSFYNNEISEKSEIFDDQFSVERPDGSNFTLKIRSTKLEDSAMYFCASSETGDWGFFGQGTRLTVV.